The clone carrying this T cell receptor beta chain occurred once. V lost 5 bases to trimming and J lost 1 base, with 26 bases between them. This CDR3 comprises 19 residues. The germline V gene encodes CDR1 PRHDT and CDR2 FYEKMQ (reference sequence). Clones were sequenced by immunoSEQ multiplex PCR, and TCRdb holds only the in-frame ones, with some missing. The table includes approximately 240,000 clones, more than 75% detected once. This sample is part of a study of blood T cell repertoires in COVID-19. In the study overall: Some COVID-19 samples were acute and others convalescent; all came from the United States, Italy and Spain. PBMCs, B-cell-depleted T cells, or T cells were the source of the cDNA or gDNA that made up the material.

V usage is TRBV13 and J usage is TRBJ1-2; D unresolved. The sequence came from a woman in her thirties who had recovered from COVID-19. Sequencing was performed on peripheral blood. This CDR3 reads CASSTKGPRVSGYNYGYTF. The CDR3 coding sequence is TGTGCCAGCAGCACAAAAGGCCCCAGAGTCTCGGGTTATAACTATGGCTACACCTTC.